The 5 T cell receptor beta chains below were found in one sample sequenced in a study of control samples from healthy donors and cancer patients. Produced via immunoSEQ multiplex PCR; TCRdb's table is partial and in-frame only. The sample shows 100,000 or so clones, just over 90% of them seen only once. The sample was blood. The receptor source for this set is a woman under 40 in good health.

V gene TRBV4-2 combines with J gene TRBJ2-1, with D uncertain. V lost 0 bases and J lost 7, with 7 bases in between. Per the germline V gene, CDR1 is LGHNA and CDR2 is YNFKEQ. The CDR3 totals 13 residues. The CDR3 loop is CASSQEVVNEQFF. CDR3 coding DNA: TGTGCCAGCAGCCAAGAGGTGGTTAATGAGCAGTTCTTC.

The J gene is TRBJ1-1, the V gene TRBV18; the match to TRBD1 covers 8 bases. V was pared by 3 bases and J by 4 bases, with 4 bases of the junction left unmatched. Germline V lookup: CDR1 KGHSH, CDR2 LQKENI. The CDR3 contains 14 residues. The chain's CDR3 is CASSPRTGLTEAFF. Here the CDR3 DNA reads TGTGCCAGCTCACCTAGGACAGGGCTCACTGAAGCTTTCTTT.

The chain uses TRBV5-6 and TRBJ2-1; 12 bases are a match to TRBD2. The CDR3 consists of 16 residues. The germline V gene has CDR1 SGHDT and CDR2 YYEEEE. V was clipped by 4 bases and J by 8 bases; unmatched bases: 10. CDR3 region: CASSPPTSGSIHEQFF. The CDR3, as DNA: TGTGCCAGCAGCCCCCCGACTAGCGGGAGTATCCATGAGCAGTTCTTC.

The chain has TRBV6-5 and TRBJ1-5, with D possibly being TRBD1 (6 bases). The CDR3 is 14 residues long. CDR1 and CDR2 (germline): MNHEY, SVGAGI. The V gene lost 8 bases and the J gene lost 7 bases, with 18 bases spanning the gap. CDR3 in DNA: TGTGCCAGCCGCAAGGGCAGGGGTGGACAGCCCCAGCATTTT. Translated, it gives CASRKGRGGQPQHF.

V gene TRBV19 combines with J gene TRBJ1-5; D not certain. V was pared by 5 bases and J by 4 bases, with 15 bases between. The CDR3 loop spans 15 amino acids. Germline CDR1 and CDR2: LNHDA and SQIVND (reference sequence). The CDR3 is CASSLHPDGNQPQHF. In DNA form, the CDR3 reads TGTGCCAGTAGTCTCCATCCAGATGGTAATCAGCCCCAGCATTTT.